The rows below give T cell receptor beta chains drawn from one sample of a study of blood T cell repertoires in COVID-19. Sequenced by immunoSEQ multiplex PCR; TCRdb stores in-frame clones only, minus some. Of around 120,000 clones listed, about 79% are singletons. Sequenced material: peripheral blood. The receptor source for this set is a woman older than 75 with acute or convalescent COVID-19. The CDR3 runs from the conserved cysteine through the conserved F or W. Each record gives: J gene, clone size, D gene, V gene, CDR3 DNA, CDR3 protein. D genes are given only for firm matches. Some rows mark clone size as missing; the rest say once, few, many or name a class of expanded clone.

j_call: TRBJ2-1; clone_size: few; d_call: TRBD1; v_call: TRBV19; cdr3_nt: TGTGCCAGTAGTCCCAGGACAGGAGCCAACAATGAGCAGTTCTTC; cdr3_aa: CASSPRTGANNEQFF
j_call: TRBJ2-5; clone_size: -; d_call: TRBD1; v_call: TRBV27; cdr3_nt: TGTGCCAGCAGTAGACAGGGTGCGGAGACCCAGTACTTC; cdr3_aa: CASSRQGAETQYF
j_call: TRBJ1-2; clone_size: once; d_call: -; v_call: TRBV5-1; cdr3_nt: TGCGCCAGCAGCTTCCACAGGGACGGCTACACCTTC; cdr3_aa: CASSFHRDGYTF
j_call: TRBJ2-2; clone_size: -; d_call: TRBD2; v_call: TRBV6-4; cdr3_nt: TGTGCCAGCAGTTCTTTAGCGGGGGAGACCGGGGAGCTGTTTTTT; cdr3_aa: CASSSLAGETGELFF
j_call: TRBJ1-1; clone_size: -; d_call: -; v_call: TRBV7-7; cdr3_nt: TGTGCCAGCAGCTATACAGACAGGCGGGCCGGCGAAGCTTTCTTT; cdr3_aa: CASSYTDRRAGEAFF
j_call: TRBJ1-1; clone_size: -; d_call: -; v_call: TRBV19; cdr3_nt: TGTGCCAGTAAGCGGGGGGGGCGTTGGAACACTGAAGCTTTCTTT; cdr3_aa: CASKRGGRWNTEAFF
j_call: TRBJ2-2; clone_size: -; d_call: TRBD1; v_call: TRBV27; cdr3_nt: TGTGCCAGCAGTCCCCCCGGGACAGGGGCGGCCGGGGAGCTGTTTTTT; cdr3_aa: CASSPPGTGAAGELFF
j_call: TRBJ1-5; clone_size: -; d_call: -; v_call: TRBV6-5; cdr3_nt: TGTGCCAGCAAAGAGGGCCCTTATAGCAATCAGCCCCAGCATTTT; cdr3_aa: CASKEGPYSNQPQHF
j_call: TRBJ1-1; clone_size: -; d_call: -; v_call: TRBV12-3/TRBV12-4; cdr3_nt: TGTGCCAGCAGCCAGAATCAGGGTGAAGCTTTCTTT; cdr3_aa: CASSQNQGEAFF
j_call: TRBJ1-4; clone_size: -; d_call: TRBD1; v_call: TRBV7-8; cdr3_nt: TGTGCCAGCCTCGGACAGGGGGAAGTCGAAAAACTGTTTTTT; cdr3_aa: CASLGQGEVEKLFF
j_call: TRBJ2-1; clone_size: once; d_call: -; v_call: TRBV12-1; cdr3_nt: TGTGCCAGCAGCTCCGCCACGGGGAGCAATGAGCAGTTCTTC; cdr3_aa: CASSSATGSNEQFF
j_call: TRBJ2-5; clone_size: once; d_call: TRBD1; v_call: TRBV24-1; cdr3_nt: TGTGCCACCAGTGACTCCGGGACAGCTCAAGAGACCCAGTACTTC; cdr3_aa: CATSDSGTAQETQYF
j_call: TRBJ1-3; clone_size: -; d_call: -; v_call: TRBV19; cdr3_nt: TGTGCCAGTAGTACCCGAGCTTACACCGCGACAGGCGGCAGCTCTGGAAACACCATATATTTT; cdr3_aa: CASSTRAYTATGGSSGNTIYF
j_call: TRBJ1-5; clone_size: few; d_call: TRBD1; v_call: TRBV3-1/TRBV3-2; cdr3_nt: TGTGCCAGCAGCGACAGGGGTGGTCAGCCCCAGCATTTT; cdr3_aa: CASSDRGGQPQHF
j_call: TRBJ2-5; clone_size: -; d_call: -; v_call: TRBV12-3/TRBV12-4; cdr3_nt: TGTGCCAGCGGGGCGTGGGGTGGGGAGACCCAGTACTTC; cdr3_aa: CASGAWGGETQYF
j_call: TRBJ2-1; clone_size: few; d_call: TRBD2; v_call: TRBV5-1; cdr3_nt: TGCGCCAGCAGCTTGGCCGGGACTAGCGGGGGAGCCTACAATGAGCAGTTCTTC; cdr3_aa: CASSLAGTSGGAYNEQFF
j_call: TRBJ1-1; clone_size: -; d_call: -; v_call: TRBV5-1; cdr3_nt: TGCGCCAGCAGCCTGCAAGGACAGATAGGACTCACTGAAGCTTTCTTT; cdr3_aa: CASSLQGQIGLTEAFF
j_call: TRBJ1-2; clone_size: -; d_call: -; v_call: TRBV7-2; cdr3_nt: TGTGCCAGCAGCTCGGACCCCGGGGCTAACTATGGCTACACCTTC; cdr3_aa: CASSSDPGANYGYTF
j_call: TRBJ2-1; clone_size: few; d_call: -; v_call: TRBV24-1; cdr3_nt: TGTGCCACCGGCAGGGACAATGAGCAGTTCTTC; cdr3_aa: CATGRDNEQFF
j_call: TRBJ2-2; clone_size: -; d_call: TRBD1; v_call: TRBV5-5; cdr3_nt: TGTGCCAGCAGCATTAGGACAGGGATGAAGAACACCGGGGAGCTGTTTTTT; cdr3_aa: CASSIRTGMKNTGELFF
j_call: TRBJ2-6; clone_size: -; d_call: -; v_call: TRBV11-2; cdr3_nt: TGTGCCAGCAGCACTTACAGGGGGGCCAACGTCCTGACTTTC; cdr3_aa: CASSTYRGANVLTF
j_call: TRBJ2-1; clone_size: -; d_call: TRBD1; v_call: TRBV27; cdr3_nt: TGTGCCAGCAGTTTAAACAGGGGGCTCTACAATGAGCAGTTCTTC; cdr3_aa: CASSLNRGLYNEQFF
j_call: TRBJ2-7; clone_size: few; d_call: TRBD1; v_call: TRBV5-1; cdr3_nt: TGCGCCAGCAGCCCCTCCTCTTATGGGACAGGGATCTCCTACGAGCAGTACTTC; cdr3_aa: CASSPSSYGTGISYEQYF
j_call: TRBJ1-5; clone_size: few; d_call: -; v_call: TRBV19; cdr3_nt: TGTGCCAGTAGTATAGGGGGGGGACAGCCCCAGCATTTT; cdr3_aa: CASSIGGGQPQHF
j_call: TRBJ2-5; clone_size: -; d_call: TRBD2; v_call: TRBV2; cdr3_nt: TGTGCCAGCACCCACACTGCGCTAGCGGGAGATAGAGTGGAGACCCAGTACTTC; cdr3_aa: CASTHTALAGDRVETQYF
j_call: TRBJ2-3; clone_size: -; d_call: TRBD2; v_call: TRBV14; cdr3_nt: TGTGCCAGCAGCGGACTAGCGGGAGATACGCAGTATTTT; cdr3_aa: CASSGLAGDTQYF
j_call: TRBJ2-3; clone_size: once; d_call: -; v_call: TRBV5-6; cdr3_nt: TGTGCCAGCAGGGCCGGGACCCACAGGGAGACGCAGTATTTT; cdr3_aa: CASRAGTHRETQYF
j_call: TRBJ2-1; clone_size: -; d_call: TRBD2; v_call: TRBV28; cdr3_nt: TGTGCCAGCAACGTAGCGGGAGGGCCCTGGAATGAGCAGTTCTTC; cdr3_aa: CASNVAGGPWNEQFF
j_call: TRBJ2-2; clone_size: -; d_call: TRBD2; v_call: TRBV24-1; cdr3_nt: TGTGCCACCAGGGAGGCGGGGGGAATGGAAACCGGGGAGCTGTTTTTT; cdr3_aa: CATREAGGMETGELFF
j_call: TRBJ1-1; clone_size: -; d_call: TRBD1; v_call: TRBV7-8; cdr3_nt: TGTGCCAGCAGCCCCCGGACAGGAGGGAACACTGAAGCTTTCTTT; cdr3_aa: CASSPRTGGNTEAFF
j_call: TRBJ1-2; clone_size: few; d_call: TRBD1; v_call: TRBV6-2/TRBV6-3; cdr3_nt: TGTGCCAGCAGTTCCCGGACAGGCTATGGCTACACCTTC; cdr3_aa: CASSSRTGYGYTF
j_call: TRBJ2-2; clone_size: -; d_call: TRBD2; v_call: TRBV5-4; cdr3_nt: TGTGCCAGCAGCTTGGGTCTAGCGGAAAACACCGGGGAGCTGTTTTTT; cdr3_aa: CASSLGLAENTGELFF
j_call: TRBJ2-3; clone_size: -; d_call: -; v_call: TRBV11-3; cdr3_nt: TGTGCCAGCAGTCCAGGGGAACCCACAGATACGCAGTATTTT; cdr3_aa: CASSPGEPTDTQYF
j_call: TRBJ1-1; clone_size: -; d_call: -; v_call: TRBV2; cdr3_nt: TGTGCCAGCGCGACTGACCCGAACACTGAAGCTTTCTTT; cdr3_aa: CASATDPNTEAFF
j_call: TRBJ1-4; clone_size: -; d_call: TRBD1; v_call: TRBV5-4; cdr3_nt: TGTGCCAGCAGCTTGTCGGGCGGGACAGGGAGGGAAAAACTGTTTTTT; cdr3_aa: CASSLSGGTGREKLFF
j_call: TRBJ1-4; clone_size: -; d_call: -; v_call: TRBV27; cdr3_nt: TGTGCCAGCAGTTTAAGCGGGGGAGTACGGAAACTGTTTTTT; cdr3_aa: CASSLSGGVRKLFF
j_call: TRBJ2-1; clone_size: -; d_call: TRBD1; v_call: TRBV6-5; cdr3_nt: TGTGCCAGCAGGACTCGGACAGGGCTAAATGAGCAGTTCTTC; cdr3_aa: CASRTRTGLNEQFF
j_call: TRBJ1-1; clone_size: -; d_call: TRBD1; v_call: TRBV7-9; cdr3_nt: TGTGCCAGCAGCTTAGGGGACAGCAACACTGAAGCTTTCTTT; cdr3_aa: CASSLGDSNTEAFF
j_call: TRBJ1-1; clone_size: -; d_call: -; v_call: TRBV10-3; cdr3_nt: TGTGCCATCAGTGCGATACAGATGAACACTGAAGCTTTCTTT; cdr3_aa: CAISAIQMNTEAFF
j_call: TRBJ2-3; clone_size: -; d_call: TRBD2; v_call: TRBV7-3; cdr3_nt: TGTGCCAGCAGCCCTGGGACTAGCGGGGGTCCAGATACGCAGTATTTT; cdr3_aa: CASSPGTSGGPDTQYF
j_call: TRBJ1-5; clone_size: -; d_call: -; v_call: TRBV19; cdr3_nt: TGTGCCAGTAGCCCGGACAGAGGGGCTCCGAATCAGCCCCAGCATTTT; cdr3_aa: CASSPDRGAPNQPQHF
j_call: TRBJ1-5; clone_size: -; d_call: -; v_call: TRBV19; cdr3_nt: TGTGCCAGTAGTATTATGAGGGGGACCAATCAGCCCCAGCATTTT; cdr3_aa: CASSIMRGTNQPQHF
j_call: TRBJ1-1; clone_size: -; d_call: -; v_call: TRBV10-3; cdr3_nt: TGTGCCATCAGTGACTCTCCCAGGGATGTGGGCACTGAAGCTTTCTTT; cdr3_aa: CAISDSPRDVGTEAFF
j_call: TRBJ1-2; clone_size: few; d_call: TRBD1; v_call: TRBV5-1; cdr3_nt: TGCGCCAGCAGTTTGGACAGGGGACAGGATGGCTACACCTTC; cdr3_aa: CASSLDRGQDGYTF
j_call: TRBJ2-5; clone_size: -; d_call: TRBD1; v_call: TRBV3-1/TRBV3-2; cdr3_nt: TGTGCCAGCAGCCACGACGGGACAGGGGAGACCCAGTACTTC; cdr3_aa: CASSHDGTGETQYF
j_call: TRBJ2-7; clone_size: -; d_call: TRBD1; v_call: TRBV6-5; cdr3_nt: TGTGCCAGCAAGGACAGGGGGTTACACGAGCAGTACTTC; cdr3_aa: CASKDRGLHEQYF
j_call: TRBJ1-3; clone_size: once; d_call: -; v_call: TRBV7-2; cdr3_nt: TGTGCCAGCAGCTTAATAGAGGGAGGCACCATATATTTT; cdr3_aa: CASSLIEGGTIYF
j_call: TRBJ1-1; clone_size: once; d_call: TRBD1; v_call: TRBV28; cdr3_nt: TGTGCCAGCTGGAGTGACAGGGGTGTCGCAGGGGCTTTCTTT; cdr3_aa: CASWSDRGVAGAFF
j_call: TRBJ1-2; clone_size: -; d_call: TRBD1; v_call: TRBV28; cdr3_nt: TGTGCCAGCAGCACTACCTGGGACAGGGGAAACTATGGCTACACCTTC; cdr3_aa: CASSTTWDRGNYGYTF
j_call: TRBJ1-3; clone_size: -; d_call: TRBD1; v_call: TRBV9; cdr3_nt: TGTGCCAGCAGCGCCGGGGACAGGGGAAGTTCTGGAAACACCATATATTTT; cdr3_aa: CASSAGDRGSSGNTIYF
j_call: TRBJ2-7; clone_size: -; d_call: -; v_call: TRBV7-2; cdr3_nt: TGTGCCAGCAGCTATGCCCCCGGGTCTGAGGGCTACGAGCAGTACTTC; cdr3_aa: CASSYAPGSEGYEQYF
j_call: TRBJ1-2; clone_size: -; d_call: -; v_call: TRBV29-1; cdr3_nt: TGCAGCGTTGTGACAGGTATTATGGATGGCTACACCTTC; cdr3_aa: CSVVTGIMDGYTF
j_call: TRBJ1-4; clone_size: -; d_call: -; v_call: TRBV7-9; cdr3_nt: TGTGCCAGCAGGCGTACCGGGGCCCGGGGGAAAGGAGAAAAACTGTTTTTT; cdr3_aa: CASRRTGARGKGEKLFF
j_call: TRBJ2-2; clone_size: few; d_call: -; v_call: TRBV5-1; cdr3_nt: TGCGCCAGCAGGAGCCTTTGGGGGGAGCTGTTTTTT; cdr3_aa: CASRSLWGELFF
j_call: TRBJ1-1; clone_size: -; d_call: -; v_call: TRBV5-1; cdr3_nt: TGCGCCAGCAGTCAATCGCAGGGGTGGAACACTGAAGCTTTCTTT; cdr3_aa: CASSQSQGWNTEAFF
j_call: TRBJ2-5; clone_size: -; d_call: TRBD1; v_call: TRBV2; cdr3_nt: TGTGCCAGCAGGGAGGACAGGAATCAAGAGACCCAGTACTTC; cdr3_aa: CASREDRNQETQYF
j_call: TRBJ2-1; clone_size: -; d_call: TRBD2; v_call: TRBV2; cdr3_nt: TGTGCCAGCAGTGAAACCGGAGCGGGGGTGCCCCTCAATGAGCAGTTCTTC; cdr3_aa: CASSETGAGVPLNEQFF
j_call: TRBJ2-7; clone_size: -; d_call: -; v_call: TRBV6-5; cdr3_nt: TGTGCCAGCAGTTGGGGCAGGCCCCCCTACGAGCAGTACTTC; cdr3_aa: CASSWGRPPYEQYF
j_call: TRBJ2-3; clone_size: -; d_call: TRBD1; v_call: TRBV9; cdr3_nt: TGTGCCAGCAGCCCAGGGGGTTTCGGCACAGATACGCAGTATTTT; cdr3_aa: CASSPGGFGTDTQYF
j_call: TRBJ1-2; clone_size: -; d_call: TRBD1; v_call: TRBV14; cdr3_nt: TGTGCCAGCAGCCCAAATAGGGACAGAGGCTACACCTTC; cdr3_aa: CASSPNRDRGYTF